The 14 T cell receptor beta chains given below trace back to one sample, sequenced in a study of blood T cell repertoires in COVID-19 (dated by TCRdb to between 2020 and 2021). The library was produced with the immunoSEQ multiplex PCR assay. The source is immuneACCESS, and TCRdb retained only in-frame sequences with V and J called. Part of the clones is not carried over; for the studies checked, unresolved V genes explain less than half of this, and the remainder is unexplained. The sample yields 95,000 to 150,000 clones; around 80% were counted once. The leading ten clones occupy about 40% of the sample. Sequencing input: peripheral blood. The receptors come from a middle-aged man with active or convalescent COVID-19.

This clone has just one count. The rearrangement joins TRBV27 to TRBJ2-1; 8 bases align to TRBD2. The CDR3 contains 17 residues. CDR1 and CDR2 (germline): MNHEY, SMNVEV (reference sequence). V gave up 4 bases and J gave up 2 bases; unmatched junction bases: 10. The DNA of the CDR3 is TGTGCCAGCAGTTCCTCAAGCGGGAGAGTTCCCTACAATGAGCAGTTCTTC. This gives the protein CASSSSSGRVPYNEQFF.

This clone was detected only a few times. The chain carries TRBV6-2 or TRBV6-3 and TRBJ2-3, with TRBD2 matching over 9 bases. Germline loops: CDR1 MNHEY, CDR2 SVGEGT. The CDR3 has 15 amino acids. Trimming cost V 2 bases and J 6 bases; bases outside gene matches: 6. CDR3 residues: CASSYVGGGADTQYF. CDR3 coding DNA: TGTGCCAGCAGTTACGTGGGCGGGGGGGCCGATACGCAGTATTTT.

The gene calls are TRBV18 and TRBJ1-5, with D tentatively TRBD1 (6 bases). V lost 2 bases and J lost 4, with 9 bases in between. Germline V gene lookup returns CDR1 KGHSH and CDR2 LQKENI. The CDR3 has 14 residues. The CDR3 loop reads CASSPGQPNQPQHF. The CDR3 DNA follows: TGTGCCAGCTCACCAGGACAGCCTAATCAGCCCCAGCATTTT.

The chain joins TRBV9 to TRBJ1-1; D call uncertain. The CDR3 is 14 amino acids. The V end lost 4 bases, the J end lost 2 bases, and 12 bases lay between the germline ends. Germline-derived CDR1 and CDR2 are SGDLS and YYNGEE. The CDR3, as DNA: TGTGCCAGCAGCCTCGACACCTTTAACACTGAAGCTTTCTTT. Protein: CASSLDTFNTEAFF.

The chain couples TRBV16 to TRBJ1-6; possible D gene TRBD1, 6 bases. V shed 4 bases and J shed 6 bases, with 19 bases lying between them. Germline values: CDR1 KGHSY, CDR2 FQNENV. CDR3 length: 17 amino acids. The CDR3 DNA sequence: TGTGCCAGCAGCCGATCCACGGGGGGCTCATCTAATTCACCCCTCCACTTT. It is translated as CASSRSTGGSSNSPLHF.

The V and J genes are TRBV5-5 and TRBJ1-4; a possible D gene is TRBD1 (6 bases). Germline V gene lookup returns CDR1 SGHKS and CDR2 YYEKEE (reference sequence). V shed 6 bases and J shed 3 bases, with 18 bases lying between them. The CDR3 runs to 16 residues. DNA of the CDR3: TGTGCCAGCACTTCCCTCCTGACAGGCTCTAATGAAAAACTGTTTTTT. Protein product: CASTSLLTGSNEKLFF.

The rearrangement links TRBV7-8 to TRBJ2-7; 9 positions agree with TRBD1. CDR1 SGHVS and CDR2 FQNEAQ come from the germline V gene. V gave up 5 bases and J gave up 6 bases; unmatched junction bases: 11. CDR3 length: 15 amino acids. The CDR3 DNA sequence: TGTGCCAGCAGCCCCCCCGGGACAGGGACCTCCGAGCAGTACTTC. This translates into CASSPPGTGTSEQYF.

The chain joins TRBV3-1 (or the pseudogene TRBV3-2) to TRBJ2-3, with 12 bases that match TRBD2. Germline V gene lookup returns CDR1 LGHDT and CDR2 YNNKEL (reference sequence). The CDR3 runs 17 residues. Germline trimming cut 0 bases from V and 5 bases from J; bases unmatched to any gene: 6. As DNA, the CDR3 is TGTGCCAGCAGCCAAGATGGGCTAGCGGGAGGGGGAGATACGCAGTATTTT. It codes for CASSQDGLAGGGDTQYF.

The CDR3 nucleotides read TGTGCCAGTAGTAGGGAGGGAAGGGACAATCAGCCCCAGCATTTT. Amino acid sequence: CASSREGRDNQPQHF. The chain carries TRBV19 and TRBJ1-5; no reliable D call. There are 15 residues in the CDR3. V dropped 4 bases and J dropped 3 bases, with 13 bases sitting between them. Germline CDR1 reads LNHDA; CDR2 reads SQIVND (reference sequence).

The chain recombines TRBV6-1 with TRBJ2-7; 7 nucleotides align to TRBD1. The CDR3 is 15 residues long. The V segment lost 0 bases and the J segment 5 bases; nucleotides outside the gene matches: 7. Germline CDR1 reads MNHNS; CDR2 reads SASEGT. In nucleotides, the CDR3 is TGTGCCAGCAGTGAAGCACTCAGACAGGGCCACGAGCAGTACTTC. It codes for CASSEALRQGHEQYF.

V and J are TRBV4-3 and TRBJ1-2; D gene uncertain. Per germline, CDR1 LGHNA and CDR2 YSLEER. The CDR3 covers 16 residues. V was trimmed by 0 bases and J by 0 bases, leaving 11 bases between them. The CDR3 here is CASSQDYNTPNYGYTF. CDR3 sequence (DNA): TGCGCCAGCAGCCAAGATTATAACACCCCTAACTATGGCTACACCTTC.

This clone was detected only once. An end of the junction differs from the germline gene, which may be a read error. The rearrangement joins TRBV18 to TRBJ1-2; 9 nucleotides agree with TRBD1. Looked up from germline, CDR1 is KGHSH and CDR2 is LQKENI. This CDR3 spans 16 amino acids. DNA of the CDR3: TGTGCCAGCTCTCCAACCGGGACAGGGAATACAGAGGGATCACACTTC. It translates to CASSPTGTGNTEGSHF.

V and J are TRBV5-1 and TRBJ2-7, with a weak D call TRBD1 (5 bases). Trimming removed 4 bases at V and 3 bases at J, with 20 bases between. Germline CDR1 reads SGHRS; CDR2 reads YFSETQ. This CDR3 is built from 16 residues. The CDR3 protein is CASSTQGSSSYYEQYF. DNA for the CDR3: TGCGCCAGCAGCACGCAGGGCTCGTCCTCCTACTACGAGCAGTACTTC. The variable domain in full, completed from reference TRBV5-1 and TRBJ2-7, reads KAGVTQTPRYLIKTRGQQVTLSCSPISGHRSVSWYQQTPGQGLQFLFEYFSETQRNKGNFPGRFSGRQFSNSRSEMNVSTLELGDSALYLCASSTQGSSSYYEQYFGPGTRLTVT.

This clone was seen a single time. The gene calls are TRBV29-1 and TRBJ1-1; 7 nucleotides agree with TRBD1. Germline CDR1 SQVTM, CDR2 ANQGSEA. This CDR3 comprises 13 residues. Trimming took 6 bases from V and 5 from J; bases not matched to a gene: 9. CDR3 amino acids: CSVAGQEGTEAFF. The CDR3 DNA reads TGCAGCGTGGCTGGACAGGAGGGAACTGAAGCTTTCTTT. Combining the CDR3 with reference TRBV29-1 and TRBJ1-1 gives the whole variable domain SAVISQKPSRDICQRGTSLTIQCQVDSQVTMMFWYRQQPGQSLTLIATANQGSEATYESGFVIDKFPISRPNLTFSTLTVSNMSPEDSSIYLCSVAGQEGTEAFFGQGTRLTVV.